This entry features one T cell receptor (beta chain) sequence. Its antigen remains unknown. This sample was included in a study of CD8 T cells in ankylosing spondylitis. Scientists made TCR beta libraries using quantitative 5'-RACE with molecular barcodes. Using its own MiXCR run on the 5' RACE reads, TCRdb lists one record per CDR3 protein. In the table there are approximately 300,000 distinct CDR3 sequences, roughly 20% of which are singletons. Study conclusions and caveats: Characteristic of ankylosing spondylitis blood, it appeared, was a TCR beta motif comprising about eight highly homologous variants. Some motif variants were previously reported in reactive arthritis synovial fluid and blood. As reported, disease-linked clones showed significant enrichment in matched ankylosing spondylitis synovial fluid.

The sequenced material came from blood, either unsorted or a sorted T cell fraction (not recorded which). The clonotype was recovered from a female donor with ankylosing spondylitis or in good health (not recorded which).

For the CDR3, the DNA is TGTGCCTGGACTTGGAACACTGAAGCTTTCTTT. Its translation is CAWTWNTEAFF. The chain combines TRBV30 with TRBJ1-1; D is undetermined. The V gene lost 4 bases and the J gene lost 1 base, with 4 bases spanning the gap. The V gene's germline CDR1 is GTSNPN and CDR2 SVGIG (reference sequence). This CDR3 has 11 residues.